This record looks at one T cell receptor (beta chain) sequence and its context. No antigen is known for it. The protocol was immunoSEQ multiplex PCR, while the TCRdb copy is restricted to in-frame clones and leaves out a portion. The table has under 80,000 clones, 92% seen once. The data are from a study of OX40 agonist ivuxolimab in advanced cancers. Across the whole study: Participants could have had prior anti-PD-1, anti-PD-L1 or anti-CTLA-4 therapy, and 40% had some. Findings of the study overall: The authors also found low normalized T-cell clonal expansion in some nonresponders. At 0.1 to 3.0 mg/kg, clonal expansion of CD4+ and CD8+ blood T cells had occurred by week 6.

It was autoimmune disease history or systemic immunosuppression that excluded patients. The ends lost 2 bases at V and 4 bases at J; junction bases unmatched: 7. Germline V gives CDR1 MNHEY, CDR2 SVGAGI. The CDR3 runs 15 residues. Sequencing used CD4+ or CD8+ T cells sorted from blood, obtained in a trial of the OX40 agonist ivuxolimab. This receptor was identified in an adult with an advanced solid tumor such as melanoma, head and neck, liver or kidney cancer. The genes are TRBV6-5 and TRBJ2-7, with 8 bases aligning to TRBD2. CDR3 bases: TGTGCCAGCAGTTACGATTCGGGGGGGCCTTACGAGCAGTACTTC. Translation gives CASSYDSGGPYEQYF.